This TCR beta chain derives from a study of Graves' ophthalmopathy and Graves' hyperthyroidism. The study, taken as a whole, reports: Blood was where most expanded thyroid clonotypes above 0.001 frequency also turned up.

Certain patients, namely those with other autoimmune diseases, uncontrolled infections, pregnancy or lactation, were excluded. This clonotype has ten or more counts. Its matching antigen is unknown. The V and J ends lost 2 bases and 8 bases respectively, with 15 bases between them. The CDR3 loop spans 14 amino acids. Germline V gives CDR1 SEHNR, CDR2 FQNEAQ (reference sequence). Amplification of the TCR beta CDR3 regions used RNA transcripts (as template). Second-round multiplex PCR came after first-round RT-PCR with HTBI primers. TCRdb ran MiXCR on the multiplex PCR reads and lists one entry per CDR3 protein. Here the sample spans some 1.1 million distinct CDR3 sequences, about 35% being singletons.

The sample was peripheral blood or thyroid tissue (not recorded which). This TCR was recovered from an adult man with Graves' hyperthyroidism. The genes are TRBV7-9 and TRBJ1-2; D gene unclear. Here the CDR3 DNA reads TGTGCCAGCAGCTTAAAGGGAGAATCGGGCGGCTACACCTTC. Protein product: CASSLKGESGGYTF.